This T cell receptor (beta chain) is drawn from a study of T cell repertoires in ileal Crohn's disease. Turning to the study itself: Surgery for a complication: stricturing in about 61%, penetrating in 39%.

Regarding this clone: The antigen is unknown.

Sequenced by immunoSEQ multiplex PCR; TCRdb stores in-frame clones only, minus some. This table holds about 3,800 clones, around 85% found once. Study-wide results and caveats: High-frequency clones were more common in sorted CD8 than CD4 cells.

CDR3 length: 13 residues. CDR1 and CDR2 from the germline V gene are MNHEY and SMNVEV (reference sequence). Trimming pared 5 bases from V and 1 base from J, leaving 7 bases between. What was sequenced was ileal tissue. The TCR originated in an adult with Crohn's disease. The chain recombines TRBV27 with TRBJ2-3, with TRBD2 as a possible D gene (5 bases). Written as DNA, the CDR3 is TGTGCCAGCAGTGGTAGCGGCACAGATACGCAGTATTTT. Encoded protein: CASSGSGTDTQYF.